This paragraph reports one T cell receptor beta chain. Its specificity is unknown. The entry originates in a study of T cell responses to AZD1222 COVID-19 vaccine. Broader study findings: Two doses of AZD1222 preceded a rise in Spike-specific TCR breadth and depth.

Assay used: immunoSEQ multiplex PCR; TCRdb lists only in-frame clones, some missing. The sample includes approximately 99,000 clones, roughly nine tenths of them seen just once. CDR1 and CDR2 from the germline V gene are MNHNS and SASEGT. There are 13 residues in the CDR3. The V end was cut by 2 bases, the J end by 5 bases, with 7 bases between. The J gene is TRBJ1-5, the V gene TRBV6-1; D call uncertain. This TCR derives from an adult in good health. The starting material was peripheral blood, obtained on day 0 of MenACWY control vaccination. In DNA, the CDR3 is TGTGCCAGCAGTGAATTTGGAGATCAGCCCCAGCATTTT. Protein sequence: CASSEFGDQPQHF.